These 23 T cell receptor beta chains share one sample of origin, sequenced in a study of blood T cell repertoires in COVID-19. Sequencing used immunoSEQ multiplex PCR; TCRdb keeps in-frame clones, though not all of them. The data contain roughly 39,000 clones, 85% of them singletons. The sequencing sample was made of peripheral blood. The source is a human donor in a cohort sampled during active COVID-19.

The CDR3, as DNA: TGTGCCAGCCACAGGGAAATAAATCAGCCCCAGCATTTT. Its protein product is CASHREINQPQHF. The V gene is TRBV2, the J gene TRBJ1-5, with D perhaps matching TRBD1 (6 bases). The germline CDR1 and CDR2 sequences are SNHLY and FYNNEI. V was clipped by 8 bases and J by 4 bases, with 12 bases between them. CDR3 length: 13 amino acids.

The chain uses TRBV30 and TRBJ1-1; 7 bases line up with TRBD1. Per germline, CDR1 GTSNPN and CDR2 SVGIG (reference sequence). This CDR3 has 13 residues. J lost 2 bases, V lost 4 bases, and 4 bases had no gene match. The CDR3 is CAWTRQGNTEAFF. The CDR3 DNA reads as TGTGCCTGGACCCGACAGGGAAACACTGAAGCTTTCTTT.

The rearrangement uses TRBV6-5 and TRBJ1-5; 8 nucleotides match TRBD1. The germline V gene has CDR1 MNHEY and CDR2 SVGAGI. V shed 6 bases and J 2 bases; nucleotides not matched to a gene: 3. This CDR3 contains 14 residues. CDR3 residues: CASRDREGNQPQHF. DNA of the CDR3: TGTGCCAGCAGGGACAGGGAAGGCAATCAGCCCCAGCATTTT.

The chain employs TRBV12-5 and TRBJ2-3, with TRBD1 matching 9 bases. The CDR3 extends over 15 amino acids. Germline V gene data show CDR1 as LGHNT and CDR2 as FRNRAP. J lost 3 bases, V lost 6 bases, and 7 bases had no gene match. The CDR3 nucleotides read TGTGCTAGTGGCCCACCGGGACAGGGAACAGATACGCAGTATTTT. Translated, it gives CASGPPGQGTDTQYF.

The table lists this clone with a few counts. The rearrangement joins TRBV5-1 to TRBJ2-7; D ambiguous. Looked up from germline, CDR1 is SGHRS and CDR2 is YFSETQ. V was shortened by 0 bases and J by 0 bases, with 4 bases between the two germline ends. The CDR3 is made up of 13 amino acids. In nucleotides, the CDR3 is TGCGCCAGCAGCTTGGACAACTCCTACGAGCAGTACTTC. It specifies CASSLDNSYEQYF.

The chain carries TRBV2 and TRBJ1-1, with TRBD1 identical over 10 bases. Germline assignment: CDR1 SNHLY and CDR2 FYNNEI. The CDR3 is made up of 14 amino acids. V gave up 3 bases and J gave up 2 bases; unmatched junction bases: 0. This CDR3 is CASSETGGNTEAFF. The CDR3 DNA follows: TGTGCCAGCAGTGAGACAGGGGGCAACACTGAAGCTTTCTTT.

The chain uses TRBV2 and TRBJ2-5; TRBD2 is a possible D gene (5 bases). This CDR3 is built from 12 residues. V was pared by 6 bases and J by 3 bases, with 8 bases between. Germline assignment: CDR1 SNHLY and CDR2 FYNNEI. The CDR3 sequence: CASRREEETQYF. The CDR3 DNA sequence: TGTGCCAGCAGACGGGAAGAAGAGACCCAGTACTTC.

This sequence joins TRBV28 and TRBJ1-1; a weak D match, TRBD1 (5 bases). Germline V lookup: CDR1 MDHEN, CDR2 SYDVKM. The CDR3 is 13 residues long. V lost 9 bases and J lost 3, with 14 bases in between. CDR3 amino acids: CASGVEGYTEAFF. The CDR3 nucleotides read TGTGCCAGTGGTGTGGAGGGGTACACTGAAGCTTTCTTT.

V and J are TRBV30 and TRBJ1-1; D call uncertain. Germline loops: CDR1 GTSNPN, CDR2 SVGIG (reference sequence). The CDR3 sequence is 14 residues long. Trimming took 1 base from V and 4 from J, leaving 13 bases between them. The CDR3, as DNA: TGTGCCTGGAGTGGGCGGGGAGGAAGCACTGAAGCTTTCTTT. This codes for CAWSGRGGSTEAFF.

V and J are TRBV5-4 and TRBJ2-7; possible D gene TRBD2, 6 bases. V gave up 5 bases and J gave up 0 bases, with 18 bases separating them. Germline V CDR1 and CDR2: SGHNT, YYREEE (reference sequence). This CDR3 contains 16 residues. This chain's CDR3 is CASSSEGFTPSYEQYF. CDR3 bases: TGTGCCAGCAGTTCGGAGGGTTTCACTCCCTCCTACGAGCAGTACTTC.

V usage is TRBV11-2 and J usage is TRBJ1-4, with D perhaps TRBD1 (6 bases). Germline lookup yields CDR1 SGHAT and CDR2 FQNNGV. CDR3 length: 16 amino acids. The germline V and J ends were trimmed by 5 bases and 0 bases, with 13 bases remaining between them. The CDR3 reads CASSTGTPATNEKLFF. The CDR3 DNA is TGTGCCAGCAGCACCGGGACACCCGCAACTAATGAAAAACTGTTTTTT. Complete variable domain (other parts from reference TRBV11-2 and TRBJ1-4): EAGVAQSPRYKIIEKRQSVAFWCNPISGHATLYWYQQILGQGPKLLIQFQNNGVVDDSQLPKDRFSAERLKGVDSTLKIQPAKLEDSAVYLCASSTGTPATNEKLFFGSGTQLSVL.

V usage is TRBV5-1 and J usage is TRBJ2-6, with D perhaps matching TRBD1 (5 bases). V lost 2 bases and J lost 4, with 16 bases in between. From germline, CDR1 is SGHRS and CDR2 YFSETQ. The CDR3 is 17 residues long. In DNA form, the CDR3 reads TGCGCCAGCAGCTTTGGCAGGGCTGTCGCCGGGGCCAACGTCCTGACTTTC. It translates to CASSFGRAVAGANVLTF.

V and J are TRBV5-6 and TRBJ1-3; TRBD1 matches at 9 bases. The V and J ends lost 2 bases and 2 bases, in that order; junction bases with no gene match: 5. This CDR3 contains 16 residues. Germline CDR1 SGHDT, CDR2 YYEEEE. The CDR3 loop is CASSLLGQGTGNTIYF. CDR3 DNA sequence: TGTGCCAGCAGCTTATTGGGACAGGGAACTGGAAACACCATATATTTT.

The V and J genes are TRBV19 and TRBJ2-7; 10 bases are shared with TRBD1. The junction had 14 bases not matched to a gene; V was cut back by 6 bases and J by 0 bases. CDR3 length equals 18 residues. From germline, CDR1 is LNHDA and CDR2 SQIVND (reference sequence). The CDR3 coding sequence is TGTGCCAGTAGCTTTGGGGGACAGGGGCTCAAGGGCTCCTACGAGCAGTACTTC. Its translation is CASSFGGQGLKGSYEQYF.

The chain links TRBV7-3 to TRBJ2-6; a possible D gene is TRBD2 (6 bases). This CDR3 has 18 residues. V was pared by 8 bases and J by 0 bases, with 20 bases between. CDR1 and CDR2 from the germline V gene are SGHTA and FQGTGA. The CDR3 DNA reads as TGTGCCAGCGGGGTGGGGTTAGCGGACCCCTCTGGGGCCAACGTCCTGACTTTC. It translates to CASGVGLADPSGANVLTF.

V usage is TRBV29-1 and J usage is TRBJ2-4, with D possibly being TRBD1 (6 bases). The CDR3 has 12 residues. V lost 5 bases, J lost 6 bases, and 11 bases lay in between. CDR1 SQVTM and CDR2 ANQGSEA come from the germline V gene. CDR3 loop: CSVLSRGNIQYF. CDR3 DNA: TGCAGCGTTCTGAGCAGGGGAAACATTCAGTACTTC.

This clone was picked up one time. The rearrangement joins TRBV28 to TRBJ2-7; a possible D gene is TRBD2 (5 bases). Germline CDR1 is MDHEN and CDR2 is SYDVKM. The CDR3 extends over 14 amino acids. V was pared by 6 bases and J by 0 bases, with 12 bases between. The CDR3 DNA reads TGTGCCAGCAGGGGAGCCGACGACTCCTACGAGCAGTACTTC. This encodes CASRGADDSYEQYF.

The rearrangement joins TRBV9 to TRBJ1-6, with 8 bases fitting TRBD1. Germline assignment: CDR1 SGDLS and CDR2 YYNGEE. The CDR3 sequence is 14 residues long. V gave up 7 bases and J gave up 10 bases; unmatched junction bases: 10. The CDR3 region has the DNA TGTGCCAGCCAACCAAACAGGGGGGAGTCACCCCTCCACTTT. Translated: CASQPNRGESPLHF.

The rearrangement joins TRBV7-8 to TRBJ2-2; D is undetermined. Germline V gene lookup returns CDR1 SGHVS and CDR2 FQNEAQ. The CDR3 has 12 residues. V lost 5 bases to trimming and J lost 7 bases, with 8 bases between them. The CDR3, as DNA: TGTGCCAGCAGCCCCCGGTTCGGGGAGCTGTTTTTT. The encoded protein is CASSPRFGELFF.

V usage is TRBV5-1 and J usage is TRBJ2-7; maybe TRBD1 (5 bases). The germline V gene encodes CDR1 SGHRS and CDR2 YFSETQ. The CDR3 runs to 13 residues. V gave up 3 bases and J gave up 4 bases, with 11 bases separating them. CDR3 sequence reads: CASSSGQTYEQYF. The CDR3 region has the DNA TGCGCCAGCAGCTCAGGACAAACTTACGAGCAGTACTTC. The complete variable domain, with remaining parts taken from reference TRBV5-1 and TRBJ2-7, reads KAGVTQTPRYLIKTRGQQVTLSCSPISGHRSVSWYQQTPGQGLQFLFEYFSETQRNKGNFPGRFSGRQFSNSRSEMNVSTLELGDSALYLCASSSGQTYEQYFGPGTRLTVT.

The rearrangement joins TRBV2 to TRBJ2-2, with D possibly being TRBD2 (6 bases). V was trimmed by 6 bases and J by 1 base, leaving 12 bases between them. This CDR3 is built from 15 residues. The germline gives CDR1 SNHLY, CDR2 FYNNEI. The CDR3 bases are TGTGCCAGCAGGGTGGGTAGCGGGAACACCGGGGAGCTGTTTTTT. Translated: CASRVGSGNTGELFF.

The CDR3 region has the DNA TGTGCCAGCAGTACTGAACGGGGGGGATCGGTCAATGAGCAGTTCTTC. It specifies CASSTERGGSVNEQFF. The chain uses TRBV27 and TRBJ2-1; 8 bases fit TRBD2. The CDR3 contains 16 residues. With 5 bases clipped from V and 6 bases from J, the junction kept 12 bases outside the gene matches. From germline, CDR1 is MNHEY and CDR2 SMNVEV (reference sequence).

The gene calls are TRBV7-9 and TRBJ2-7; 12 bases match TRBD2. Germline V gives CDR1 SEHNR, CDR2 FQNEAQ (reference sequence). The CDR3 is 19 residues long. Trimming took 5 bases from V and 0 from J; bases not matched to a gene: 14. Written as DNA, the CDR3 is TGTGCCAGCAGCCTACGGACTAGCGGGAAGGGGGCGAGCTCCTACGAGCAGTACTTC. Protein sequence: CASSLRTSGKGASSYEQYF. The variable domain in full, with the rest retrieved from reference TRBV7-9 and TRBJ2-7, is DTGVSQNPRHKITKRGQNVTFRCDPISEHNRLYWYRQTLGQGPEFLTYFQNEAQLEKSRLLSDRFSAERPKGSFSTLEIQRTEQGDSAMYLCASSLRTSGKGASSYEQYFGPGTRLTVT.